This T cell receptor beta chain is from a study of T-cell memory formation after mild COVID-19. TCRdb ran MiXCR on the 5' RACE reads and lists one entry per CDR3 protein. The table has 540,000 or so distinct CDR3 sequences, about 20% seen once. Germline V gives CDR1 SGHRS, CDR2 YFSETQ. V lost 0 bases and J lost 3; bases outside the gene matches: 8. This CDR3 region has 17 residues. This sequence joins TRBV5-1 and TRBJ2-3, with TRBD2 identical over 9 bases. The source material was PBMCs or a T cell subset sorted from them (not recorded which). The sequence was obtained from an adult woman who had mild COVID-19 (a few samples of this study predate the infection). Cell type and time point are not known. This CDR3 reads CASSLAPRGGHTDTQYF. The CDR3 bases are TGCGCCAGCAGCTTGGCTCCGCGGGGGGGCCATACAGATACGCAGTATTTT.